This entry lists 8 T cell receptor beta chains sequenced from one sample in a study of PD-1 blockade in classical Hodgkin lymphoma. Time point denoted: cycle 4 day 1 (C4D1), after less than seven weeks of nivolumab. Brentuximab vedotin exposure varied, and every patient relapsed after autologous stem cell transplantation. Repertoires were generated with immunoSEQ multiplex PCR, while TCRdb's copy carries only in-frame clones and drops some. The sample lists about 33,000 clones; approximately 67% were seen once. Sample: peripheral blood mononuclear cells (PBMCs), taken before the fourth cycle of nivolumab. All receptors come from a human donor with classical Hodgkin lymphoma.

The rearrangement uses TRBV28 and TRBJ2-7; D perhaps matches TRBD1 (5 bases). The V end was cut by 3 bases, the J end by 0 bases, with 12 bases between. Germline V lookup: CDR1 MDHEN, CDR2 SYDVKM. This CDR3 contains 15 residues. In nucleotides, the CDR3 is TGTGCCAGCAGTTTTGGGCGCCAGGGCTCCTACGAGCAGTACTTC. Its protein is CASSFGRQGSYEQYF.

In nucleotides, the CDR3 is TGCGCCAGCAGCCAAGATCGGACTAGCGGCTCCTACAATGAGCAGTTCTTC. Its translation is CASSQDRTSGSYNEQFF. V gene TRBV4-3 combines with J gene TRBJ2-1; 10 bases line up with TRBD2. The ends lost 0 bases at V and 0 bases at J; junction bases unmatched: 2. The CDR3 is made up of 17 amino acids. The germline V gene encodes CDR1 LGHNA and CDR2 YSLEER.

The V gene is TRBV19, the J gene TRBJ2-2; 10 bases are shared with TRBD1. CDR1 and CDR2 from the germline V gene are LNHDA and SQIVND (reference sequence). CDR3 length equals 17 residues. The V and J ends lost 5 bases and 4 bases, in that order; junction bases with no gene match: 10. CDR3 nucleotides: TGTGCCAGTAGTCCCAACATGGGGACAGGGGTCACCGGGGAGCTGTTTTTT. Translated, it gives CASSPNMGTGVTGELFF.

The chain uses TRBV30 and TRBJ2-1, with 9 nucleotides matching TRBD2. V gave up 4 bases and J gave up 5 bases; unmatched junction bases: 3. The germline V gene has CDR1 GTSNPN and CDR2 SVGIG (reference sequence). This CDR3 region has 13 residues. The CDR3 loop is CAWKAGGHNEQFF. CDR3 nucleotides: TGTGCCTGGAAGGCGGGAGGGCACAATGAGCAGTTCTTC. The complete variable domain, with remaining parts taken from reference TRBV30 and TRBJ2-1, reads SQTIHQWPATLVQPVGSPLSLECTVEGTSNPNLYWYRQAAGRGLQLLFYSVGIGQISSEVPQNLSASRPQDRQFILSSKKLLLSDSGFYLCAWKAGGHNEQFFGPGTRLTVL.

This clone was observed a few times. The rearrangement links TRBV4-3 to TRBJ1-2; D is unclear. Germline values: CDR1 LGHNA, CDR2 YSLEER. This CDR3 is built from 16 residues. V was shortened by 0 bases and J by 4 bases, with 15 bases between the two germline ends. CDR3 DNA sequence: TGCGCCAGCAGCCAAGATCTGCCGCCGGGCAGCTATGGCTACACCTTC. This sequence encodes CASSQDLPPGSYGYTF.

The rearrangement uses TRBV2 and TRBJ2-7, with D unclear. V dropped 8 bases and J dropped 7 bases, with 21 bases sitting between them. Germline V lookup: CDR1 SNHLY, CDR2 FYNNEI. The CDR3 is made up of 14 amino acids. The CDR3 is CASSAPQVPREQYF. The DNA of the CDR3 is TGTGCCAGCTCGGCCCCCCAGGTCCCGAGAGAGCAGTACTTC.

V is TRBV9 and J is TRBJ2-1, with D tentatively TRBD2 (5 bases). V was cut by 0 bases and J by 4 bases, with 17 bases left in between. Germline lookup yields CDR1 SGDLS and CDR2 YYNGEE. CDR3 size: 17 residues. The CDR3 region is CASSVVPGGSSYNEQFF. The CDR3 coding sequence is TGTGCCAGCAGCGTAGTACCCGGAGGTTCTAGTTACAATGAGCAGTTCTTC.

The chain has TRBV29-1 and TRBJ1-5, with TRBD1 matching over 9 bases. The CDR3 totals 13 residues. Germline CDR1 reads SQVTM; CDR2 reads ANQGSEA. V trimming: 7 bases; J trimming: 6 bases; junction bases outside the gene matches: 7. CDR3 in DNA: TGCAGCGGGGGACAGGGCCCCGGTCAGCCCCAGCATTTT. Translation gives CSGGQGPGQPQHF.